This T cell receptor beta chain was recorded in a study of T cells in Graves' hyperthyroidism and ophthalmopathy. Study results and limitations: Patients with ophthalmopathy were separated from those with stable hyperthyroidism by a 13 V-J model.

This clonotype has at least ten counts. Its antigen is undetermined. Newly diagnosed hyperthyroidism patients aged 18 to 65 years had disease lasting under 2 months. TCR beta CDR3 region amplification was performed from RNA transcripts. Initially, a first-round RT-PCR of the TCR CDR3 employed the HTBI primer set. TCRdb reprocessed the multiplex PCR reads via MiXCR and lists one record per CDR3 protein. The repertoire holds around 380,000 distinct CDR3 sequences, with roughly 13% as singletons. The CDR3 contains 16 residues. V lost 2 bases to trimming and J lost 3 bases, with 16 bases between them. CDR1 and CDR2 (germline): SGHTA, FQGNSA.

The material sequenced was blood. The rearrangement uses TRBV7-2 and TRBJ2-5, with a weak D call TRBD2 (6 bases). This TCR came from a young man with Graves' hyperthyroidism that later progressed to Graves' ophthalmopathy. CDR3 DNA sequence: TGTGCCAGCAGCTTAACCCCCCCGGGAGCTAAAGAGACCCAGTACTTC. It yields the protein CASSLTPPGAKETQYF.